This entry lists 5 T cell receptor beta chains sequenced from one sample in a study of EBV T-cell therapy then PD-1 blockade in nasopharyngeal carcinoma (dated by TCRdb to the early 2020s). The treatment or condition label here, explained by the study, means: AdE1-LMPpoly-expanded autologous EBV-specific T-cell therapy followed by anti-PD-1 nivolumab. The method was the immunoSEQ multiplex PCR assay. This immuneACCESS table, as held by TCRdb, lists in-frame sequences with V and J called but not all clones. Of the missing ones, under half trace to an unresolved V gene in checked studies; the others have no known cause. This sample is represented by roughly 20,000 clones; almost 85% of them were singletons. The ten top clones hold roughly 31% of the sample. Their antigens are not known. This material consisted of CD8+ T cells from blood, taken between days 25 and 35 from a patient whose treatment included autologous EBV-specific T cells and nivolumab. These receptor sequences come from a man in his forties or fifties with nasopharyngeal carcinoma.

The chain recombines TRBV6-6 with TRBJ1-5, with unresolved D. This CDR3 comprises 16 residues. From germline, CDR1 is MNHNY and CDR2 SVGAGI (reference sequence). Trimming took 4 bases from V and 7 from J, leaving 20 bases between them. The CDR3 DNA is TGTGCCAGCAGTTTGTACCGGGCCTACTATGAACAGCCCCAGCATTTT. It specifies CASSLYRAYYEQPQHF.

The V gene is TRBV6-2 or TRBV6-3, the J gene TRBJ2-2; perhaps TRBD2 as D (5 bases). CDR3 length: 14 residues. Trimming shortened V by 6 bases and J by 0 bases, and 8 bases separated the two germline ends. Germline assignment: CDR1 MNHEY and CDR2 SVGEGT. Here the CDR3 reads CASSSGSNTGELFF. CDR3 sequence (DNA): TGTGCCAGCAGCTCGGGATCGAACACCGGGGAGCTGTTTTTT.

The chain links TRBV5-1 to TRBJ2-3; 8 positions agree with TRBD1. The CDR3 is made up of 15 amino acids. Losses at the gene ends were 4 bases for V and 2 bases for J; bases not matched to a gene: 6. In germline, CDR1 is SGHRS, CDR2 YFSETQ. CDR3: CASSGQGQATDTQYF. The CDR3 DNA follows: TGCGCCAGCAGCGGGCAGGGACAGGCCACAGATACGCAGTATTTT.

The chain couples TRBV5-1 to TRBJ2-5; D ambiguous. V lost 0 bases and J lost 9, with 12 bases in between. The CDR3 loop spans 13 amino acids. CDR1 is SGHRS and CDR2 is YFSETQ in the germline V gene. CDR3 protein: CASSLGGPGAQYF. The CDR3 DNA is TGCGCCAGCAGCTTGGGGGGTCCTGGGGCCCAGTACTTC.

The chain combines TRBV9 with TRBJ1-1, with 8 bases aligning to TRBD1. This CDR3 contains 17 residues. The ends lost 4 bases at V and 0 bases at J; junction bases unmatched: 11. Germline loops: CDR1 SGDLS, CDR2 YYNGEE. As DNA, the CDR3 is TGTGCCAGCAGCAATGACAGGGGAGGTCTAATGAACACTGAAGCTTTCTTT. This codes for CASSNDRGGLMNTEAFF.